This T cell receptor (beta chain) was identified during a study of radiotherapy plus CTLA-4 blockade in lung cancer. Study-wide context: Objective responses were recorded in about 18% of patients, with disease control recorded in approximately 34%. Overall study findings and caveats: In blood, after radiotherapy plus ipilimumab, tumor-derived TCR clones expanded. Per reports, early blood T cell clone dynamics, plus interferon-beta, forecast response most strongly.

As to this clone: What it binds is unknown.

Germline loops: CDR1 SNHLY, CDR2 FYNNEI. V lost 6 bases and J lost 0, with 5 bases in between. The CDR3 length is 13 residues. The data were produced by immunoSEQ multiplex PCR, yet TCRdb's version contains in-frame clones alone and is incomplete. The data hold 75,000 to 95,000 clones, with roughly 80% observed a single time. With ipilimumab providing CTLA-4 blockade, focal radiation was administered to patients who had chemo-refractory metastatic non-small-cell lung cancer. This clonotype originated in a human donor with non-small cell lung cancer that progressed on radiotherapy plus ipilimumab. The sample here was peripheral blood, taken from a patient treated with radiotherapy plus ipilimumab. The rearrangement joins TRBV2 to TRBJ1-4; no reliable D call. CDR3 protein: CASRQATNEKLFF. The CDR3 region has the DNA TGTGCCAGCAGGCAGGCAACTAATGAAAAACTGTTTTTT.